Below, 20 T cell receptor beta chains from the same sample are listed, as sequenced in a study of T cell responses to AZD1222 COVID-19 vaccine. Sequencing was performed with immunoSEQ multiplex PCR; in TCRdb, only in-frame clones are kept and a portion is missing. In the table there are around 130,000 clones, about 86% of which are singletons. The source was peripheral blood, collected on day 0 of AZD1222 vaccination. Source of these receptors: an adult in good health.

The V and J genes are TRBV6-4 and TRBJ2-3, with 9 bases aligning to TRBD2. Germline CDR1 MRHNA, CDR2 SNTAGT. Trimming removed 4 bases from V and 4 bases from J; junction bases left unmatched: 6. This CDR3 is 15 amino acids long. CDR3 DNA sequence: TGTGCCAGCAGTGCCATAGCGGGGGTGGCAGATACGCAGTATTTT. Encoded protein: CASSAIAGVADTQYF.

This rearrangement joins TRBV11-2 to TRBJ2-3, with 7 nucleotides matching TRBD1. Germline CDR1 is SGHAT and CDR2 is FQNNGV. The CDR3 is 13 amino acids. The trim removed 8 bases at V and 1 base at J, leaving 3 bases unmatched. The CDR3 protein is CASAGTGTDTQYF. CDR3 coding DNA: TGTGCCAGCGCAGGGACAGGCACAGATACGCAGTATTTT.

The chain uses TRBV19 and TRBJ2-7; 11 nucleotides align to TRBD2. The germline gives CDR1 LNHDA, CDR2 SQIVND (reference sequence). The V gene end was trimmed by 4 bases and the J gene end by 9 bases; junction bases not matched to a gene: 11. The CDR3 contains 15 residues. The CDR3 region has the DNA TGTGCCAGTAGTAAGACTAGCGGGATTGGCGTGAGGCAGTACTTC. Translated: CASSKTSGIGVRQYF.

The rearrangement joins TRBV10-2 to TRBJ2-1, with D possibly being TRBD1 (6 bases). The germline gives CDR1 WSHSY, CDR2 SAAADI. V was shortened by 6 bases and J by 10 bases, with 10 bases between the two germline ends. The CDR3 sequence is 11 residues long. CDR3 nucleotide sequence: TGCGCCAGCAGAGCGGACAGCGAGCAGTTCTTC. This translates into CASRADSEQFF.

This clone came up once. Other DNA sequences in this specimen translate into the identical CDR3. The rearrangement uses TRBV3-1 (or the pseudogene TRBV3-2) and TRBJ1-1; D call uncertain. Germline values: CDR1 LGHDT, CDR2 YNNKEL (reference sequence). Deletions cut 6 bases from V and 1 base from J, with 9 bases between. CDR3 length: 13 amino acids. The CDR3 bases are TGTGCCAGCAGTCCATCGGAGAACACTGAAGCTTTCTTT. It encodes CASSPSENTEAFF.

As DNA, the CDR3 is TGTGCCAGTAGCCACCGGACCCTTGCAACTAATGAAAAACTGTTTTTT. As protein: CASSHRTLATNEKLFF. The V call is TRBV19, the J call TRBJ1-4; unclear D gene. Trimming removed 6 bases at V and 0 bases at J, with 14 bases between. This CDR3 has 16 residues. CDR1 is LNHDA and CDR2 is SQIVND in the germline V gene (reference sequence).

The gene calls are TRBV7-6 and TRBJ2-3; 8 bases map to TRBD2. There are 15 residues in the CDR3. Germline trimming cut 5 bases from V and 5 bases from J; bases unmatched to any gene: 9. Germline lookup yields CDR1 SGHVS and CDR2 FNYEAQ. The CDR3 is CASSPGGGGRDTQYF. The CDR3 bases are TGTGCCAGCAGCCCGGGCGGCGGGGGGAGAGATACGCAGTATTTT.

The chain uses TRBV7-2 and TRBJ2-2; D might be TRBD2 (5 bases). The CDR3 totals 15 residues. Trimming took off 5 bases at V and 1 base at J, with 11 bases between the two ends. CDR1 and CDR2 from the germline V gene are SGHTA and FQGNSA. For the CDR3, the DNA is TGTGCCAGCAGCCCCCGTGGGAGGAACACCGGGGAGCTGTTTTTT. Translating it yields CASSPRGRNTGELFF.

The chain employs TRBV9 and TRBJ1-3; the D gene is possibly TRBD1 (5 bases). The length of the CDR3 is 15 residues. V shed 3 bases and J shed 0 bases, with 10 bases lying between them. CDR1 and CDR2 (germline): SGDLS, YYNGEE. The CDR3 reads CASSDGTASGNTIYF. The CDR3 DNA follows: TGTGCCAGCAGCGACGGGACTGCCTCTGGAAACACCATATATTTT.

The rearrangement uses TRBV29-1 and TRBJ1-3, with D unresolved. Germline loops: CDR1 SQVTM, CDR2 ANQGSEA. The CDR3 length is 12 residues. V was shortened by 6 bases and J by 4 bases, with 10 bases between the two germline ends. The CDR3 sequence: CSVQRAGNTIYF. The CDR3 region has the DNA TGCAGCGTCCAAAGGGCGGGAAACACCATATATTTT. The full variable domain, completed using reference TRBV29-1 and TRBJ1-3, is SAVISQKPSRDICQRGTSLTIQCQVDSQVTMMFWYRQQPGQSLTLIATANQGSEATYESGFVIDKFPISRPNLTFSTLTVSNMSPEDSSIYLCSVQRAGNTIYFGEGSWLTVV.

The chain employs TRBV9 and TRBJ1-3; D is ambiguous. V was shortened by 2 bases and J by 0 bases, with 12 bases between the two germline ends. The CDR3 extends over 16 amino acids. In germline, CDR1 is SGDLS, CDR2 YYNGEE. CDR3 nucleotide sequence: TGTGCCAGCAGCGTTACGGACGCCGGCTCTGGAAACACCATATATTTT. Translated: CASSVTDAGSGNTIYF.

CDR3 sequence: CAWRRWGGRDYYEQYF. The DNA for the CDR3 is TGTGCCTGGAGGCGATGGGGCGGGAGGGACTACTACGAGCAGTACTTC. The genes are TRBV30 and TRBJ2-7; 9 positions agree with TRBD2. CDR1 is GTSNPN, CDR2 SVGIG, per germline (reference sequence). The CDR3 has 16 residues. V lost 3 bases to trimming and J lost 3 bases; unmatched junction nucleotides: 12.

This clone was recorded only once. The J gene is TRBJ2-3, the V gene TRBV7-2; the match to TRBD2 covers 11 bases. The germline V gene encodes CDR1 SGHTA and CDR2 FQGNSA. With 3 bases clipped from V and 14 bases from J, the junction kept 13 bases outside the gene matches. The length of the CDR3 is 15 residues. The CDR3 sequence is CASSLPEGSGGAAYF. CDR3 coding DNA: TGTGCCAGCAGCTTGCCCGAGGGTAGCGGGGGGGCAGCGTATTTT.

The chain recombines TRBV28 with TRBJ1-4, with 7 bases lining up with TRBD1. This CDR3 region has 15 residues. V trimming: 4 bases; J trimming: 3 bases; junction bases outside the gene matches: 5. In germline, CDR1 is MDHEN, CDR2 SYDVKM. CDR3 amino acids: CASSSRDSPNEKLFF. As DNA, the CDR3 is TGTGCCAGCAGTTCCCGGGACAGCCCTAATGAAAAACTGTTTTTT.

This clone was observed at least ten times. This chain joins TRBV6-2 or TRBV6-3 and TRBJ2-7; D not resolved. V was clipped by 6 bases and J by 2 bases, with 14 bases between them. In germline, CDR1 is MNHEY, CDR2 SVGEGT. The CDR3 is 14 amino acids. Written as DNA, the CDR3 is TGTGCCAGCAGCTTCCGTGAGGCCGCCTACGAGCAGTACTTC. Translation: CASSFREAAYEQYF.

This rearrangement joins TRBV3-1 (or the pseudogene TRBV3-2) to TRBJ1-2; D possibly corresponds to TRBD1 (6 bases). This CDR3 spans 17 amino acids. Trimming shortened V by 2 bases and J by 1 base, and 17 bases separated the two germline ends. Germline assignment: CDR1 LGHDT and CDR2 YNNKEL (reference sequence). The DNA for the CDR3 is TGTGCCAGCAGCCAATCTCTCCCCCGGGACAATAACTATGGCTACACCTTC. This sequence encodes CASSQSLPRDNNYGYTF.

This chain connects TRBV10-2 to TRBJ2-5, with TRBD2 matching over 15 bases. There are 15 residues in the CDR3. CDR1 and CDR2 (germline): WSHSY, SAAADI. With V trimmed by 6 bases and J by 7 bases, 6 bases remained unmatched. The DNA of the CDR3 is TGCGCCAGCAGAGGGACTAGCGGGAGGATCGGGACCCAGTACTTC. Its translation: CASRGTSGRIGTQYF.

In its sample, this clone was seen a few times. The genes are TRBV5-4 and TRBJ1-1, with D tentatively TRBD1 (6 bases). The CDR3 runs to 13 residues. Germline lookup yields CDR1 SGHNT and CDR2 YYREEE (reference sequence). V was clipped by 2 bases and J by 11 bases, with 16 bases between them. The CDR3 spells CASSFRGGVNAFF. Written as DNA, the CDR3 is TGTGCCAGCAGCTTCCGAGGGGGGGTAAATGCTTTCTTT.

The gene calls are TRBV4-1 and TRBJ2-7, with no clear D. V was trimmed by 4 bases and J by 0 bases, leaving 13 bases between them. Per the germline V gene, CDR1 is MGHRA and CDR2 is YSYEKL. The CDR3 has 15 residues. The CDR3 region is CASSPTDIPSYEQYF. The CDR3 DNA reads as TGCGCCAGCAGCCCCACTGATATCCCCTCCTACGAGCAGTACTTC.

The chain links TRBV6-2 or TRBV6-3 to TRBJ1-2, with a possible D match to TRBD1 (5 bases). The CDR3 length is 15 residues. CDR1 and CDR2 from the germline V gene are MNHEY and SVGEGT. Between the trimmed V and J ends, which lost 2 bases and 8 bases, there was a span of 18 bases. The CDR3 spells CASSYTRIGTGGYTF. CDR3 in DNA: TGTGCCAGCAGTTACACAAGAATTGGGACGGGGGGCTACACCTTC.